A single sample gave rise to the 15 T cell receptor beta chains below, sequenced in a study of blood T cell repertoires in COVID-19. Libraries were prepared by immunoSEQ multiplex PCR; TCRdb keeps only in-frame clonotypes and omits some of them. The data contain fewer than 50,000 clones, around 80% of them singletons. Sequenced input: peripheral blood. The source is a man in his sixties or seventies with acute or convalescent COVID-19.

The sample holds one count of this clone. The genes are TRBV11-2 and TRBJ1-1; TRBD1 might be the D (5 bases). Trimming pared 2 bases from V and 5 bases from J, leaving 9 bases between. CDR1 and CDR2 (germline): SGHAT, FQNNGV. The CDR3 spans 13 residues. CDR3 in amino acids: CASSLIRGTEAFF. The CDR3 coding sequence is TGTGCCAGCAGCTTAATAAGGGGTACTGAAGCTTTCTTT.

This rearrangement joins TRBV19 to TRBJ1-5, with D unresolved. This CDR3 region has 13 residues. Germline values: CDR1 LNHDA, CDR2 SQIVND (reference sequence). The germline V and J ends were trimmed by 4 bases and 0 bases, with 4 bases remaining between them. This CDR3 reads CASSTVSNQPQHF. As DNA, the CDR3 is TGTGCCAGTAGTACGGTTAGCAATCAGCCCCAGCATTTT.

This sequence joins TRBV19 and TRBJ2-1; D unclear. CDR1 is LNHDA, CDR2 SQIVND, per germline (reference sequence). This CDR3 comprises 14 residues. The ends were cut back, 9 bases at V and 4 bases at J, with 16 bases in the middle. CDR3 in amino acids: CASTYGQAYNEQFF. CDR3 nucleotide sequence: TGTGCCAGCACTTATGGTCAGGCGTACAATGAGCAGTTCTTC.

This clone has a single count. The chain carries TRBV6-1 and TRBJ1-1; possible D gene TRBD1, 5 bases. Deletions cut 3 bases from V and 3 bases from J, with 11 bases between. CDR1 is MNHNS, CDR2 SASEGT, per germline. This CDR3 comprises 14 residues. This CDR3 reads CASSDSGWYTEAFF. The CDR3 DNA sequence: TGTGCCAGCAGTGATTCAGGGTGGTACACTGAAGCTTTCTTT.

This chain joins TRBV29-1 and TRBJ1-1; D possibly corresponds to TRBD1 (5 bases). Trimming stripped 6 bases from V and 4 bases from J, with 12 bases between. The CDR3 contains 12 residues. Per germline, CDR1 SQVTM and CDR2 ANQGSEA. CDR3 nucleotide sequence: TGCAGCGTCGGCTTGGGGCTCACTGAAGCTTTCTTT. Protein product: CSVGLGLTEAFF.

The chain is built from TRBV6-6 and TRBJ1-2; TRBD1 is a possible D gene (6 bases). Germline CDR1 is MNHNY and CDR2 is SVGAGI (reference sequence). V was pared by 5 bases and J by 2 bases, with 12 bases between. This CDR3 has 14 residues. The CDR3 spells CASSVNRVNYGYTF. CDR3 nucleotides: TGTGCCAGCAGTGTAAACAGGGTGAACTATGGCTACACCTTC.

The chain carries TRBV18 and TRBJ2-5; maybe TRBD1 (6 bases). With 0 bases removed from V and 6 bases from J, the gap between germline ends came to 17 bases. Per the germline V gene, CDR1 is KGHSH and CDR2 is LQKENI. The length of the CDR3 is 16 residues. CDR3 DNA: TGTGCCAGCTCACCACCGGGACACGGCCTTGTGAAGACCCAGTACTTC. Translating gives CASSPPGHGLVKTQYF.

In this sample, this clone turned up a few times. Here the CDR3 reads CASKWGVNTEAFF. CDR3 DNA sequence: TGTGCCAGCAAATGGGGGGTGAACACTGAAGCTTTCTTT. The chain joins TRBV7-2 to TRBJ1-1, with D possibly TRBD1 on 5 matching bases. This CDR3 comprises 13 residues. Trimming cost V 7 bases and J 0 bases, with 9 bases left between them. Germline lookup yields CDR1 SGHTA and CDR2 FQGNSA.

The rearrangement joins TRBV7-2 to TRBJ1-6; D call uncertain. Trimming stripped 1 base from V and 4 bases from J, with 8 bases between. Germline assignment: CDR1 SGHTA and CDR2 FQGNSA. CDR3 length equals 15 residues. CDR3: CASSLGGGYNSPLHF. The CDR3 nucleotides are TGTGCCAGCAGCTTAGGAGGCGGTTATAATTCACCCCTCCACTTT.

The CDR3 coding sequence is TGTGCCAGCAGTCTGGGGGGAGTTGGAAACACCATATATTTT. Its translation: CASSLGGVGNTIYF. V and J are TRBV6-1 and TRBJ1-3, with a weak D call TRBD1 (5 bases). This CDR3 spans 14 amino acids. V lost 5 bases to trimming and J lost 3 bases, with 11 bases between them. Looked up from germline, CDR1 is MNHNS and CDR2 is SASEGT.

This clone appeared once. CDR3 residues: CASSLRGDNTEAFF. CDR3 bases: TGTGCCAGCAGTTTGCGGGGAGATAACACTGAAGCTTTCTTT. The genes are TRBV27 and TRBJ1-1; D is ambiguous. CDR3 length: 14 residues. Trimming shortened V by 3 bases and J by 2 bases, and 10 bases separated the two germline ends. Germline V gene data show CDR1 as MNHEY and CDR2 as SMNVEV (reference sequence).

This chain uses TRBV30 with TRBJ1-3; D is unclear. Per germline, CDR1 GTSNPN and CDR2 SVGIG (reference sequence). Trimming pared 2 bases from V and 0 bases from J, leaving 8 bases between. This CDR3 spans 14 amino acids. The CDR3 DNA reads TGTGCCTGGAGTTGGGCAAGCTCTGGAAACACCATATATTTT. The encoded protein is CAWSWASSGNTIYF.

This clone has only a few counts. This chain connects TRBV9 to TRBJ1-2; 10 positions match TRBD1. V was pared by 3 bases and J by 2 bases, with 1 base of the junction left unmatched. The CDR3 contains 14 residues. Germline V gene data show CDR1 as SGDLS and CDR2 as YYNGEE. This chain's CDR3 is CASSETGGNYGYTF. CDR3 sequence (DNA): TGTGCCAGCAGCGAGACAGGGGGCAACTATGGCTACACCTTC. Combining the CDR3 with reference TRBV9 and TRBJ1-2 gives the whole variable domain DSGVTQTPKHLITATGQRVTLRCSPRSGDLSVYWYQQSLDQGLQFLIQYYNGEERAKGNILERFSAQQFPDLHSELNLSSLELGDSALYFCASSETGGNYGYTFGSGTRLTVV.

CDR3 DNA sequence: TGTGCCAGCAGCTTAAGCGGCCAGGGAGGGACCCAGTACTTC. As protein: CASSLSGQGGTQYF. This chain joins TRBV7-8 and TRBJ2-5; D might be TRBD2 (6 bases). Germline V lookup: CDR1 SGHVS, CDR2 FQNEAQ. CDR3 length: 14 residues. V shed 2 bases and J shed 7 bases, with 14 bases lying between them.

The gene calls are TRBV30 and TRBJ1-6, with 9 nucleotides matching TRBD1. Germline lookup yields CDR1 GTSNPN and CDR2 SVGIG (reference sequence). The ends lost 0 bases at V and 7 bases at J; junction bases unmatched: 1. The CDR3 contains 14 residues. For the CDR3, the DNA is TGTGCCTGGAGTGTAGGGACAGGGAATTCACCCCTCCACTTT. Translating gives CAWSVGTGNSPLHF.